This T cell receptor (beta chain) was recorded in a study of T cell changes during pregnancy in multiple sclerosis. TCRdb keeps only in-frame clones here, not all; method: immunoSEQ multiplex PCR. The table has roughly 57,000 clones, around 92% seen once; the top ten hold approximately 0.6%. This CDR3 spans 17 amino acids. The germline V gene encodes CDR1 SGHTA and CDR2 FQGTGA. With 2 bases removed from V and 0 bases from J, the gap between germline ends came to 16 bases. This clonotype was sampled from a female donor with multiple sclerosis, enrolled in a pregnancy study. This material consisted of CD4+ T cells from peripheral blood mononuclear cells, taken after pregnancy. The genes are TRBV7-3 and TRBJ1-1; perhaps TRBD1 as D (6 bases). The CDR3: CASSLGRGPPLNTEAFF. CDR3 sequence (DNA): TGTGCCAGCAGCTTAGGCAGGGGACCCCCTTTGAACACTGAAGCTTTCTTT.